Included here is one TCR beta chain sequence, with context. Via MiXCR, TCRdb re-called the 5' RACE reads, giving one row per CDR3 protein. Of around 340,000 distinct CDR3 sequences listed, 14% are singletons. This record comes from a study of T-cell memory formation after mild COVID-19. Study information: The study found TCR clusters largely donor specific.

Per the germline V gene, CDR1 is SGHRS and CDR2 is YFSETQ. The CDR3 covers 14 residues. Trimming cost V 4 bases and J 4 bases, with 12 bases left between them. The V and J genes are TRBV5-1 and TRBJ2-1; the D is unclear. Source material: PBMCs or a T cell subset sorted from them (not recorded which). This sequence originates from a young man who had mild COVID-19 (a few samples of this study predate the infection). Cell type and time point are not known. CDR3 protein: CASSAILEYNEQFF. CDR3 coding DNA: TGCGCCAGCAGCGCGATTCTGGAGTACAATGAGCAGTTCTTC.